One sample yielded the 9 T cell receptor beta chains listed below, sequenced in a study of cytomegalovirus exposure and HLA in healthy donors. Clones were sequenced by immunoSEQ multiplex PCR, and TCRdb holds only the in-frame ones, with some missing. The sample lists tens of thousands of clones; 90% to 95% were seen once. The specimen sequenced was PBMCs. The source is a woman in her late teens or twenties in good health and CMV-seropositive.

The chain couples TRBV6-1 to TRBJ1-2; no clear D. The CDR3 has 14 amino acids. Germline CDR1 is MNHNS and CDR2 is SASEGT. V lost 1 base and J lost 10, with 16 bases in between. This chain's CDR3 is CASSEVFRGRDYTF. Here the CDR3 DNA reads TGTGCCAGCAGTGAAGTTTTTCGGGGTCGAGACTACACCTTC.

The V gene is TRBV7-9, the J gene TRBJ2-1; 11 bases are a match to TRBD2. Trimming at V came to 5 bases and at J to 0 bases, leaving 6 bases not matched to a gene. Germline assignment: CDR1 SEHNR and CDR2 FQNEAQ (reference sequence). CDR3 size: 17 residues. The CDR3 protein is CASSPWTSGSSYNEQFF. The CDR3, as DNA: TGTGCCAGCAGCCCTTGGACTAGCGGGTCCTCCTACAATGAGCAGTTCTTC. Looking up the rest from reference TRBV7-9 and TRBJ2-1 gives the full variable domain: DTGVSQNPRHKITKRGQNVTFRCDPISEHNRLYWYRQTLGQGPEFLTYFQNEAQLEKSRLLSDRFSAERPKGSFSTLEIQRTEQGDSAMYLCASSPWTSGSSYNEQFFGPGTRLTVL.

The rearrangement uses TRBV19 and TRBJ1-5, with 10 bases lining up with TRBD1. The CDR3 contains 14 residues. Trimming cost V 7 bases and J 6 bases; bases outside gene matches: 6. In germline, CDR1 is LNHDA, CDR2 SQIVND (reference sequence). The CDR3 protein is CASKPGQGIQPQHF. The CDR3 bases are TGTGCCAGTAAGCCGGGACAGGGGATTCAGCCCCAGCATTTT.

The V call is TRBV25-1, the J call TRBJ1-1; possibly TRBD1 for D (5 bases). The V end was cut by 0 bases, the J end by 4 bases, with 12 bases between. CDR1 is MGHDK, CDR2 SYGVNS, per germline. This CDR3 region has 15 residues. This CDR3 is CASSEYGQFGTEAFF. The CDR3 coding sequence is TGTGCCAGCAGTGAATATGGACAATTCGGCACTGAAGCTTTCTTT.

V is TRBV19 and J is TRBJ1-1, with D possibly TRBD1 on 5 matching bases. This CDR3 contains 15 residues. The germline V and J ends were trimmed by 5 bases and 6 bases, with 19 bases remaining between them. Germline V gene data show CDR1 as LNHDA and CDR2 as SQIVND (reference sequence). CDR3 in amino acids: CASSVSRGGFAEAFF. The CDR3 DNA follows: TGTGCCAGTAGTGTCTCCCGGGGGGGTTTCGCTGAAGCTTTCTTT.

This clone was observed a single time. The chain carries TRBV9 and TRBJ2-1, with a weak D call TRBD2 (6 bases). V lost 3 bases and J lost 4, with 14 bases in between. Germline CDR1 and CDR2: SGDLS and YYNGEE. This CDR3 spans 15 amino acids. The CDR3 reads CASSGRDDSYNEQFF. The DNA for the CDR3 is TGTGCCAGCAGCGGGAGGGACGACTCGTACAATGAGCAGTTCTTC.

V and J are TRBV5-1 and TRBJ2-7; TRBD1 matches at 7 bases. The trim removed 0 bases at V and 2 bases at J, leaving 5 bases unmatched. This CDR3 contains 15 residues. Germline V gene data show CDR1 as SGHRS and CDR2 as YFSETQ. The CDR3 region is CASSLGGQTTYEQYF. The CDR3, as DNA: TGCGCCAGCAGCTTGGGGGGACAGACTACCTACGAGCAGTACTTC.

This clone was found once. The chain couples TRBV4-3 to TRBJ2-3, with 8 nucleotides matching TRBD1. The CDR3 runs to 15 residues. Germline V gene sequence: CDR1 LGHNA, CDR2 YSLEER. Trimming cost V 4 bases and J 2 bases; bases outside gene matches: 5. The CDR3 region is CASSLDRASTDTQYF. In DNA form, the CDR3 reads TGCGCCAGCAGCCTGGACAGGGCATCCACAGATACGCAGTATTTT.

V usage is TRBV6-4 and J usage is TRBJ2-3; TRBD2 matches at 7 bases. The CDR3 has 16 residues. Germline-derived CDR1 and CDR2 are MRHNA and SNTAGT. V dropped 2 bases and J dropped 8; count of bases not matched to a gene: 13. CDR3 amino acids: CASSDESGGGATTQYF. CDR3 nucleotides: TGTGCCAGCAGTGACGAAAGCGGCGGGGGAGCGACTACGCAGTATTTT.